The present TCR beta chain was sequenced within a study of molecular identifiers for immune sequencing clone quantification. Study-wide points: Spiked Jurkat TCR RNA equal to one cell could reportedly be picked out among approximately 980,000 naive cells. Highly expanded clone sizes could be underestimated by identical TCR molecules sharing a barcode.

Previously described methods with listed TCR primers produced the bulk TCR libraries. TCRdb passed the PCR reads through MiXCR, listing each CDR3 protein once. The profile shows approximately 100,000 distinct CDR3 sequences, about 35% of them singletons. CDR3 length equals 14 residues. The germline V gene has CDR1 SGHVS and CDR2 FQNEAQ. V shed 2 bases and J shed 2 bases, with 8 bases lying between them. This clonotype was seen repeatedly, ten times or more. Its antigen is as yet unknown. The chain recombines TRBV7-8 with TRBJ2-3; the D is unclear. The receptor comes from a human donor in good health. Some libraries in this study had Jurkat cell RNA spiked in. Sequencing was done on a sample of naive CD8+ T cells from blood, with Jurkat cell RNA spiked in. Subset of the sample: FACS-sorted CD8+CD4-CCR7+CD45RA+ naive T cells. The CDR3 DNA sequence: TGTGCCAGCAGCTTAAATCGGCCCACAGATACGCAGTATTTT. As protein: CASSLNRPTDTQYF.